One and the same sample provided the 21 T cell receptor beta chains below, sequenced in a study of cytomegalovirus exposure and HLA in healthy donors. With 60 Vbeta and 13 Jbeta primers, the PCR was carried out. The protocol was immunoSEQ multiplex PCR, while the TCRdb copy is restricted to in-frame clones and leaves out a portion. Of a few hundred thousand clones in the sample, approximately 80% were seen once. Sequenced input: PBMCs. These receptor sequences come from a young man in good health and CMV-seronegative.

The V call is TRBV19, the J call TRBJ1-1, with D possibly being TRBD1 (6 bases). The CDR3 contains 18 residues. CDR1 is LNHDA, CDR2 SQIVND, per germline (reference sequence). V shed 4 bases and J shed 3 bases, with 24 bases lying between them. For the CDR3, the DNA is TGTGCCAGTAGTACCACGTTCTGGCCTAAGAACAGGGACACTGAAGCTTTCTTT. It is translated as CASSTTFWPKNRDTEAFF.

The table lists this clone with a few counts. The chain has TRBV25-1 and TRBJ1-2, with D possibly matching TRBD1 (5 bases). Germline V gives CDR1 MGHDK, CDR2 SYGVNS. This CDR3 has 13 residues. Deletions cut 3 bases from V and 6 bases from J, with 11 bases between. CDR3 protein: CASSDRGWDGYTF. CDR3 DNA: TGTGCCAGCAGTGATCGGGGGTGGGATGGCTACACCTTC.

With respect to this clone: The junction shows a germline mismatch at one end, possibly a read error. The J gene is TRBJ2-7, the V gene TRBV7-9; weak D call: TRBD1 (6 bases). The CDR3 has 17 amino acids. Germline V gives CDR1 SEHNR, CDR2 FQNEAQ (reference sequence). CDR3 residues: CSSSFRRLDRNLDEQYF. CDR3 nucleotides: TGTTCCAGCAGCTTCCGAAGACTGGACAGAAATTTGGACGAGCAGTACTTC.

The CDR3 spells CASRDRGRFNEKLFF. In nucleotides, the CDR3 is TGTGCCAGCAGGGACAGGGGCCGTTTTAATGAAAAACTGTTTTTT. The chain has TRBV6-6 and TRBJ1-4; 9 nucleotides agree with TRBD1. Trimming took 6 bases from V and 4 from J; bases not matched to a gene: 6. The CDR3 extends over 15 amino acids. The germline V gene has CDR1 MNHNY and CDR2 SVGAGI (reference sequence).

This chain links TRBV19 with TRBJ1-2, with 8 bases that match TRBD1. The CDR3 contains 14 residues. J was trimmed by 7 bases and V by 5 bases; bases with no gene match: 9. Germline V gene sequence: CDR1 LNHDA, CDR2 SQIVND (reference sequence). The CDR3 region is CASSRQGLDGGYTF. DNA of the CDR3: TGTGCCAGTAGTCGACAGGGGTTGGATGGTGGCTACACCTTC.

This chain uses TRBV15 with TRBJ1-5; 7 nucleotides line up with TRBD1. Germline assignment: CDR1 LNHNV and CDR2 YYDKDF (reference sequence). The CDR3 totals 16 residues. Unmatched junction bases numbered 9, after V lost 0 bases and J lost 7 bases. The CDR3 reads CATSREEGYRGQPQHF. The CDR3 DNA is TGTGCCACCAGCAGAGAGGAGGGGTACAGGGGCCAGCCCCAGCATTTT.

The rearrangement links TRBV6-1 to TRBJ2-3; 14 bases align to TRBD2. The J segment lost 6 bases and the V segment lost 4 bases, leaving 12 bases of the junction unmatched. The germline V gene has CDR1 MNHNS and CDR2 SASEGT. This CDR3 spans 18 amino acids. CDR3 sequence reads: CASSGLAGGRYGRDTQYF. CDR3 in DNA: TGTGCCAGCAGTGGACTAGCGGGGGGGCGCTATGGTCGGGATACGCAGTATTTT.

This clone was counted once. This sequence joins TRBV28 and TRBJ1-2, with TRBD1 matching over 11 bases. Germline-derived CDR1 and CDR2 are MDHEN and SYDVKM. This CDR3 has 14 residues. V lost 4 bases and J lost 7; bases outside the gene matches: 5. The CDR3, as DNA: TGTGCCAGCAGTTCCGGGACAGGGGGAATTGGCTACACCTTC. This translates into CASSSGTGGIGYTF.

V usage is TRBV28 and J usage is TRBJ2-7, with 7 bases fitting TRBD1. The ends lost 5 bases at V and 3 bases at J; junction bases unmatched: 10. The CDR3 has 15 residues. Germline V lookup: CDR1 MDHEN, CDR2 SYDVKM. DNA for the CDR3: TGTGCCAGCAGTCGAACTGGGACAGCCATCTACGAGCAGTACTTC. Protein product: CASSRTGTAIYEQYF.

The J gene is TRBJ1-1, the V gene TRBV5-1, with a weak D call TRBD1 (5 bases). Trimming took off 3 bases at V and 1 base at J, with 16 bases between the two ends. This CDR3 has 16 amino acids. CDR1 SGHRS and CDR2 YFSETQ come from the germline V gene. The CDR3 DNA reads TGCGCCAGCAGCTCTTCACTGATTCAGGGGAACACTGAAGCTTTCTTT. This sequence encodes CASSSSLIQGNTEAFF.

The chain combines TRBV5-1 with TRBJ1-1; D possibly corresponds to TRBD1 (5 bases). Trimming stripped 2 bases from V and 1 base from J, with 6 bases between. Germline V gene sequence: CDR1 SGHRS, CDR2 YFSETQ. CDR3 length: 13 amino acids. CDR3 sequence: CASSFGQNTEAFF. As DNA, the CDR3 is TGCGCCAGCAGCTTCGGACAGAACACTGAAGCTTTCTTT. Complete variable domain (other parts from reference TRBV5-1 and TRBJ1-1): KAGVTQTPRYLIKTRGQQVTLSCSPISGHRSVSWYQQTPGQGLQFLFEYFSETQRNKGNFPGRFSGRQFSNSRSEMNVSTLELGDSALYLCASSFGQNTEAFFGQGTRLTVV.

CDR3 sequence: CASTPGGASYNEQFF. The CDR3 coding sequence is TGTGCCAGCACCCCCGGGGGGGCTTCATACAATGAGCAGTTCTTC. This sequence joins TRBV11-2 and TRBJ2-1; 8 bases fit TRBD2. CDR1 is SGHAT and CDR2 is FQNNGV in the germline V gene. This CDR3 contains 15 residues. With 7 bases clipped from V and 4 bases from J, the junction kept 9 bases outside the gene matches. The complete variable domain, with remaining parts taken from reference TRBV11-2 and TRBJ2-1, reads EAGVAQSPRYKIIEKRQSVAFWCNPISGHATLYWYQQILGQGPKLLIQFQNNGVVDDSQLPKDRFSAERLKGVDSTLKIQPAKLEDSAVYLCASTPGGASYNEQFFGPGTRLTVL.

The gene calls are TRBV4-2 and TRBJ2-1; 9 nucleotides align to TRBD2. After removal of 2 bases from V and 3 bases from J, the junction contained 2 bases not matched to a gene. This CDR3 region has 15 residues. Germline V lookup: CDR1 LGHNA, CDR2 YNFKEQ. The CDR3 region has the DNA TGTGCCAGCAGCCAACTAGCGGGGAACTACAATGAGCAGTTCTTC. Protein sequence: CASSQLAGNYNEQFF.

This sequence joins TRBV11-3 and TRBJ2-3; D is possibly TRBD2 (6 bases). Trimming removed 6 bases at V and 0 bases at J, with 13 bases between. CDR1 and CDR2 from the germline V gene are SGHNT and YENEEA. The CDR3 runs 15 residues. CDR3 nucleotides: TGTGCCAGCAGTATCGGTAGCGGAAGCACAGATACGCAGTATTTT. It is translated as CASSIGSGSTDTQYF.

The chain combines TRBV6-5 with TRBJ2-5, with D possibly matching TRBD2 (5 bases). The J call may be wrong; the DNA end is better matched by TRBJ2-7. The CDR3 has 13 residues. The germline gives CDR1 MNHEY, CDR2 SVGAGI. Written as DNA, the CDR3 is TGTGCCAGCGGGGAGTTCCCCTCCTACGAGCAGTACTTC. This encodes CASGEFPSYEQYF.

The chain carries TRBV5-6 and TRBJ2-2, with 8 bases fitting TRBD1. Germline CDR1 reads SGHDT; CDR2 reads YYEEEE. J was trimmed by 3 bases and V by 3 bases; bases with no gene match: 4. The CDR3 totals 15 residues. DNA of the CDR3: TGTGCCAGCAGCTGGGGACAGGTGGACACCGGGGAGCTGTTTTTT. Translation: CASSWGQVDTGELFF.

The chain couples TRBV7-9 to TRBJ2-4; weak D call: TRBD1 (5 bases). CDR1 is SEHNR and CDR2 is FQNEAQ in the germline V gene (reference sequence). This CDR3 contains 12 residues. The V and J ends lost 8 bases and 5 bases respectively, with 10 bases between them. DNA for the CDR3: TGTGCCAGCCTAGGGGCCCAAAACATTCAGTACTTC. It encodes CASLGAQNIQYF.

This clone appeared a single time. The V call is TRBV5-1, the J call TRBJ2-7; TRBD1 matches 8 bases. CDR3 size: 15 residues. After removal of 4 bases from V and 2 bases from J, the junction contained 8 bases not matched to a gene. Per germline, CDR1 SGHRS and CDR2 YFSETQ. CDR3 protein: CASSPAGGRTYEQYF. CDR3 coding DNA: TGCGCCAGCAGCCCCGCAGGGGGCAGAACCTACGAGCAGTACTTC.

This chain joins TRBV2 and TRBJ2-7, with D hard to call. V lost 2 bases to trimming and J lost 4 bases, with 9 bases between them. CDR3 length equals 13 residues. Germline V gene data show CDR1 as SNHLY and CDR2 as FYNNEI. CDR3 nucleotide sequence: TGTGCCAGCAGTGAAATGAAGGAGTACGAGCAGTACTTC. It codes for CASSEMKEYEQYF. The whole variable domain, filled in from reference TRBV2 and TRBJ2-7, reads EPEVTQTPSHQVTQMGQEVILRCVPISNHLYFYWYRQILGQKVEFLVSFYNNEISEKSEIFDDQFSVERPDGSNFTLKIRSTKLEDSAMYFCASSEMKEYEQYFGPGTRLTVT.

The chain employs TRBV11-3 and TRBJ2-7, with 8 bases lining up with TRBD2. There are 14 residues in the CDR3. Germline CDR1 SGHNT, CDR2 YENEEA. The V segment lost 5 bases and the J segment 6 bases; nucleotides outside the gene matches: 9. The CDR3 region has the DNA TGTGCCAGCAGCCATCCCGGGACTAGTAGCGAGCAGTACTTC. It specifies CASSHPGTSSEQYF.

The J gene is TRBJ2-7, the V gene TRBV5-1; 12 bases align to TRBD2. The CDR3 is 17 amino acids. Unmatched junction bases numbered 8, after V lost 0 bases and J lost 4 bases. Per germline, CDR1 SGHRS and CDR2 YFSETQ. The CDR3 DNA reads TGCGCCAGCAGCTTGGCCCGACTAGCGGGGGACGATTACGAGCAGTACTTC. This sequence encodes CASSLARLAGDDYEQYF.